This TCR beta chain came from a study of CD4 T cells in relation to SARS-CoV-2 and coronaviruses. Study-level findings and limits: Samples before the pandemic and after infection were not matched within any donor. This crossreactivity analysis covered spike protein alone, no other viral proteins.

The V gene's germline CDR1 is SGHAT and CDR2 FQNNGV. The CDR3 spans 14 residues. Trimming took 5 bases from V and 1 from J, leaving 12 bases between them. The protocol was immunoSEQ multiplex PCR, while the TCRdb copy is restricted to in-frame clones and leaves out a portion. The data contain about 21,000 clones, less than 85% of them singletons. Before the COVID-19 pandemic, during about 2011-2018, CD4+ T cells were taken from unexposed donors. After about 10 days of culture, CD4+ T cells were isolated. On days 3 and 7, cultures got half fresh IL-2 medium. Points on this clone: Its cognate antigen is unknown.

Specimen: CD4+ T cells from PBMCs, cultured in vitro. The sequence derives from a human donor in good health. The V call is TRBV11-2, the J call TRBJ2-7; D gene uncertain. In DNA, the CDR3 is TGTGCCAGCAGCCGGATCCTTTATTCCTACGAGCAGTACTTC. Translated: CASSRILYSYEQYF.